The next 27 T cell receptor beta chains were all read from a single sample in a study of T-cell reconstitution after alpha-beta-depleted transplantation in children. The TCRbeta library incorporated unique molecular identifiers. Via MiXCR, TCRdb re-called the PCR reads, giving one row per CDR3 protein. The table has 220,000 or so distinct CDR3 sequences, approximately 8.9% seen once. This sample comprised PBMCs, mostly from graft donor cells, obtained 180 days after TCRalphabeta/CD19-depleted stem cell transplant. The receptors derive from a male patient younger than 18 who had a stem cell transplant for acute lymphoblastic leukemia, so the T cells may come from the graft donor.

The table lists this clonotype with many counts. This chain links TRBV11-2 with TRBJ2-7, with D possibly being TRBD1 or TRBD2 (5 bases each). Germline CDR1 SGHAT, CDR2 FQNNGV. This CDR3 has 16 residues. V was shortened by 0 bases and J by 5 bases, with 17 bases between the two germline ends. CDR3 sequence: CASSLDRGTLGNEQYF. DNA of the CDR3: TGTGCCAGCAGCTTAGATCGAGGGACCTTGGGTAACGAGCAGTACTTC.

This clonotype was seen many times. J is TRBJ2-3 and V is TRBV10-3; possible D gene TRBD2, 6 bases. Germline CDR1 reads ENHRY; CDR2 reads SYGVKD. CDR3 length: 14 amino acids. The V end was cut by 7 bases, the J end by 8 bases, with 19 bases between. CDR3 nucleotides: TGTGCCATCAATCAGGCTGCCGGGGGAGCTACGCAGTATTTT. Residues: CAINQAAGGATQYF.

This clonotype was seen at least ten times. The V gene is TRBV4-2, the J gene TRBJ2-5; 12 nucleotides line up with TRBD2. V trimming: 3 bases; J trimming: 1 base; junction bases outside the gene matches: 6. The CDR3 contains 17 residues. The V gene's germline CDR1 is LGHNA and CDR2 YNFKEQ. In DNA form, the CDR3 reads TGTGCCAGCAGCCAGCCAACTAGCGGGGGGACCCAAGAGACCCAGTACTTC. As protein: CASSQPTSGGTQETQYF.

Many counts were recorded for this clonotype. The chain employs TRBV3-1 and TRBJ1-3; possibly TRBD1 for D (5 bases). The CDR3 runs to 15 residues. Germline V lookup: CDR1 LGHDT, CDR2 YNNKEL (reference sequence). V lost 4 bases to trimming and J lost 3 bases, with 13 bases between them. The CDR3 reads CASSPGLRDGNTIYF. CDR3 nucleotide sequence: TGTGCCAGCAGCCCAGGGTTAAGGGATGGAAACACCATATATTTT.

In this sample, this clonotype turned up many times. This chain links TRBV6-5 with TRBJ1-1; D is possibly TRBD1 (6 bases). The CDR3 has 16 residues. Deletions cut 0 bases from V and 7 bases from J, with 18 bases between. Germline CDR1 reads MNHEY; CDR2 reads SVGAGI. Written as DNA, the CDR3 is TGTGCCAGCAGTTACTCGGGCAGGGGCGAACTCGGTGAAGCTTTCTTT. Its translation is CASSYSGRGELGEAFF.

This clonotype was found many times. V is TRBV2 and J is TRBJ1-5; TRBD1 matches 7 bases. Germline V gene data show CDR1 as SNHLY and CDR2 as FYNNEI. After removal of 1 base from V and 6 bases from J, the junction contained 9 bases not matched to a gene. The CDR3 runs 16 residues. The CDR3 bases are TGTGCCAGCAGTGAAGAAAGGACAGGTATCGGTCAGCCCCAGCATTTT. This gives the protein CASSEERTGIGQPQHF.

This clonotype has a count of ten or more. The chain joins TRBV7-9 to TRBJ1-1; D gene ambiguous. This CDR3 is built from 13 residues. Trimming pared 5 bases from V and 1 base from J, leaving 8 bases between. Per the germline V gene, CDR1 is SEHNR and CDR2 is FQNEAQ (reference sequence). Written as DNA, the CDR3 is TGTGCCAGCAGCACAAGTCCGAACACTGAAGCTTTCTTT. Residues: CASSTSPNTEAFF.

Comment on this clonotype: The germline gene is not matched at one end of the junction; a read error may be the cause. V and J are TRBV20-1 and TRBJ2-2, with TRBD2 matching 10 bases. Germline V gene sequence: CDR1 DFQATT, CDR2 SNEGSKA (reference sequence). This CDR3 comprises 17 residues. CDR3 sequence (DNA): TGCTGTGCTGAGGGGGGACTAGCGACCGCGAACACCGGGGAGCTGTTTTTT. Translating it yields CCAEGGLATANTGELFF.

Many counts were recorded for this clonotype. The chain carries TRBV7-2 and TRBJ1-1; unclear D gene. Germline V gives CDR1 SGHTA, CDR2 FQGNSA. Trimming took 1 base from V and 0 from J, leaving 9 bases between them. The CDR3 is made up of 15 amino acids. CDR3 region: CASSLVAGMNTEAFF. In DNA form, the CDR3 reads TGTGCCAGCAGCTTAGTGGCGGGGATGAACACTGAAGCTTTCTTT. Supplemented by reference TRBV7-2 and TRBJ1-1, the full variable domain reads GAGVSQSPSNKVTEKGKDVELRCDPISGHTALYWYRQSLGQGLEFLIYFQGNSAPDKSGLPSDRFSAERTGGSVSTLTIQRTQQEDSAVYLCASSLVAGMNTEAFFGQGTRLTVV.

This clonotype was seen at least ten times. The genes are TRBV12-3 or TRBV12-4 and TRBJ1-1; possible D gene TRBD1, 6 bases. This CDR3 spans 14 amino acids. Between the trimmed V and J ends, which lost 7 bases and 3 bases, there was a span of 15 bases. This CDR3 reads CASTPNREDTEAFF. The DNA of the CDR3 is TGTGCCAGCACCCCGAACAGGGAAGACACTGAAGCTTTCTTT.

This chain connects TRBV29-1 to TRBJ2-4; 11 bases match TRBD1. The V segment lost 0 bases and the J segment 4 bases; nucleotides outside the gene matches: 20. Germline V gives CDR1 SQVTM, CDR2 ANQGSEA. The CDR3 has 21 residues. CDR3 sequence reads: CSVEDPTFPGQGVGGKNIQYF. In nucleotides, the CDR3 is TGCAGCGTTGAAGACCCCACATTTCCGGGACAGGGGGTTGGTGGTAAAAACATTCAGTACTTC.

The sample holds many counts of this clonotype. V is TRBV11-2 and J is TRBJ1-5; 7 bases agree with TRBD1. The germline V gene has CDR1 SGHAT and CDR2 FQNNGV. The V gene end was trimmed by 1 base and the J gene end by 4 bases; junction bases not matched to a gene: 7. This CDR3 region has 16 residues. The CDR3 bases are TGTGCCAGCAGCTTAGGAAGGGACAGCCTTAATCAGCCCCAGCATTTT. This sequence encodes CASSLGRDSLNQPQHF.

There are many counts of this clonotype. CDR3 bases: TGTGCCAGCAGCCCGGGCAGGGAAGAGAATGGCTACACCTTC. Amino acid sequence: CASSPGREENGYTF. The chain recombines TRBV9 with TRBJ1-2; a weak D match, TRBD1 (5 bases). CDR1 SGDLS and CDR2 YYNGEE come from the germline V gene. The CDR3 covers 14 residues. The V end lost 4 bases, the J end lost 6 bases, and 16 bases lay between the germline ends.

This clonotype occurred many times. The rearrangement joins TRBV10-3 to TRBJ2-1, with D perhaps TRBD2 (5 bases). V was shortened by 2 bases and J by 4 bases, with 9 bases between the two germline ends. The length of the CDR3 is 14 residues. The V gene's germline CDR1 is ENHRY and CDR2 SYGVKD. The CDR3 here is CAISEREPYNEQFF. CDR3 nucleotides: TGTGCCATCAGTGAGCGGGAACCTTACAATGAGCAGTTCTTC.

This clonotype was counted at least ten times. For the CDR3, the DNA is TGTGCCAGCAGCGGGGTAGCGGGGGGGCGAGAGACCCAGTACTTC. This codes for CASSGVAGGRETQYF. The chain uses TRBV9 and TRBJ2-5, with 11 bases identical to TRBD2. Per germline, CDR1 SGDLS and CDR2 YYNGEE. After removal of 3 bases from V and 4 bases from J, the junction contained 5 bases not matched to a gene. The CDR3 consists of 15 residues.

This clonotype has a count of ten or more. The gene calls are TRBV19 and TRBJ2-2, with TRBD2 matching over 8 bases. Losses at the gene ends were 5 bases for V and 4 bases for J; bases not matched to a gene: 6. Germline V gives CDR1 LNHDA, CDR2 SQIVND (reference sequence). The CDR3 extends over 15 amino acids. CDR3 sequence: CASSPGTRATGELFF. Here the CDR3 DNA reads TGTGCCAGTAGTCCCGGGACTAGAGCCACCGGGGAGCTGTTTTTT.

In its sample, this clonotype was seen many times. This chain links TRBV5-1 with TRBJ1-6; unclear D gene. This CDR3 comprises 12 residues. V dropped 4 bases and J dropped 8 bases, with 7 bases sitting between them. Per germline, CDR1 SGHRS and CDR2 YFSETQ. The DNA of the CDR3 is TGCGCCAGCAGCCTGGACCATTCACCCCTCCACTTT. This translates into CASSLDHSPLHF.

The chain couples TRBV12-3 or TRBV12-4 to TRBJ2-2; 10 bases align to TRBD2. Trimming cost V 2 bases and J 0 bases; bases outside gene matches: 9. CDR3 length equals 19 residues. Here the CDR3 DNA reads TGTGCCAGCAGTTTAATGGTACTAGCGGGGATACCGAACACCGGGGAGCTGTTTTTT. The encoded protein is CASSLMVLAGIPNTGELFF.

In its sample, this clonotype was seen many times. The chain uses TRBV12-3 or TRBV12-4 and TRBJ2-1, with D unresolved. The CDR3 sequence is 12 residues long. Trimming cost V 0 bases and J 9 bases, with 6 bases left between them. CDR3 residues: CASSLAGTEQFF. The CDR3 region has the DNA TGTGCCAGCAGTTTAGCAGGTACTGAGCAGTTCTTC.

This clonotype was recorded at least ten times. This chain uses TRBV18 with TRBJ1-2; D perhaps matches TRBD1 (6 bases). V lost 3 bases, J lost 3 bases, and 14 bases lay in between. The length of the CDR3 is 15 residues. Per germline, CDR1 KGHSH and CDR2 LQKENI. The CDR3 loop reads CASSPLQGVYYGYTF. CDR3 sequence (DNA): TGTGCCAGCTCACCCCTACAGGGAGTCTACTATGGCTACACCTTC.

This clonotype was detected ten times or more. The chain is built from TRBV12-3 or TRBV12-4 and TRBJ1-4; the match to TRBD1 covers 7 bases. The CDR3 spans 14 residues. V was clipped by 6 bases and J by 7 bases; unmatched bases: 8. The CDR3 coding sequence is TGTGCCAGCAGAAAGACAGGGCCCTTTGAAAAACTGTTTTTT. Protein: CASRKTGPFEKLFF.

This clonotype was observed many times. The rearrangement links TRBV2 to TRBJ2-6, with TRBD1 matching 7 bases. The CDR3 runs to 17 residues. The J segment lost 2 bases and the V segment lost 6 bases, leaving 10 bases of the junction unmatched. Germline V gene sequence: CDR1 SNHLY, CDR2 FYNNEI. The CDR3 DNA is TGTGCCAGCAGCCCAGACCGACAGGGAGCTGGGGCCAACGTCCTGACTTTC. Its translation: CASSPDRQGAGANVLTF. Supplemented by reference TRBV2 and TRBJ2-6, the full variable domain reads EPEVTQTPSHQVTQMGQEVILRCVPISNHLYFYWYRQILGQKVEFLVSFYNNEISEKSEIFDDQFSVERPDGSNFTLKIRSTKLEDSAMYFCASSPDRQGAGANVLTFGAGSRLTVL.

This clonotype was detected many times. V and J are TRBV6-5 and TRBJ2-1, with D tentatively TRBD1 (6 bases). The CDR3 runs to 13 residues. V was cut by 3 bases and J by 7 bases, with 10 bases left in between. Germline V gene data show CDR1 as MNHEY and CDR2 as SVGAGI. The CDR3 DNA is TGTGCCAGCAGTTATACAGGGTCGAATGAGCAGTTCTTC. Amino acids: CASSYTGSNEQFF.

Points on this clonotype: A much bigger clone sits one base away, suggesting this may be a read error. V is TRBV5-1 and J is TRBJ2-3; TRBD1 or TRBD2 may be the D gene (6 bases each). Germline V gene lookup returns CDR1 SGHRS and CDR2 YFSETQ. The CDR3 covers 14 residues. The CDR3 loop reads CASSLAEGGDKQYF. CDR3 DNA sequence: TGCGCCAGCAGCTTGGCAGAGGGGGGAGATAAGCAGTATTTT.

This clonotype was seen many times. This sequence joins TRBV6-5 and TRBJ1-1; D gene ambiguous. Germline V gene data show CDR1 as MNHEY and CDR2 as SVGAGI. The V end was cut by 1 base, the J end by 0 bases, with 3 bases between. The CDR3 has 13 residues. The DNA for the CDR3 is TGTGCCAGCAGTTACTACCTGAACACTGAAGCTTTCTTT. Translating it yields CASSYYLNTEAFF.

Points on this clonotype: This clone may be a read error of a much larger clone one base away. The genes are TRBV20-1 and TRBJ2-2, with a tentative D call TRBD2 (5 bases). This CDR3 is built from 16 residues. Germline V gene sequence: CDR1 DFQATT, CDR2 SNEGSKA (reference sequence). The CDR3 region is CSAREISRPRGGQLFF. The CDR3 bases are TGCAGTGCTAGAGAGATTAGCAGGCCGAGAGGCGGGCAGCTGTTTTTT.

This clonotype came up many times. The genes are TRBV3-1 and TRBJ2-7, with 7 bases identical to TRBD2. This CDR3 is built from 14 residues. V shed 3 bases, J shed 4 bases, and the junction held 6 bases outside the gene matches. CDR1 is LGHDT and CDR2 is YNNKEL in the germline V gene (reference sequence). The CDR3 protein is CASSHGGSAYEQYF. The CDR3 nucleotides are TGTGCCAGCAGCCACGGCGGGAGTGCTTACGAGCAGTACTTC.